A single sample is the source of the 10 T cell receptor beta chains below, sequenced in a study of T cell clonality in common variable immunodeficiency. Study-level points and caveats: Fewer deletions and N-nucleotide insertions were reportedly seen in common variable immunodeficiency TCR beta sequences.

Sequencing used immunoSEQ multiplex PCR; TCRdb keeps in-frame clones, though not all of them. The record shows almost 20,000 clones for this sample, with no singletons present. Their specific antigens are unknown. Sequencing used peripheral blood mononuclear cells. The receptors here all came from a human donor with common variable immunodeficiency.

This clone came up many times. The CDR3 goes on 3 residues after the read ends, and that part is filled in from the germline J gene. The chain links TRBV12-5 to TRBJ2-5; 13 bases align to TRBD2. CDR3 size: 15 residues. The ends lost 5 bases at V and 5 bases at J; junction bases unmatched: 5. CDR1 is LGHNT and CDR2 is FRNRAP in the germline V gene. The part of the CDR3 DNA that was read is TGTGCTAGTGGTCTGGGACTAGCGGGACAGGAGACC. Translation gives CASGLGLAGQET. The entire CDR3 reads CASGLGLAGQETQYF.

This clone occurred many times. The sequence runs out 3 residues before the end of the CDR3; the remainder is reconstructed from the germline J gene. The genes are TRBV20-1 and TRBJ2-5, with D tentatively TRBD1 (6 bases). There are 13 residues in the CDR3. V was trimmed by 5 bases and J by 1 base, leaving 11 bases between them. Looked up from germline, CDR1 is DFQATT and CDR2 is SNEGSKA (reference sequence). The CDR3 DNA, read in part, is TGCAGTGCTCCGGACAGTCGCCAAGAGACC. This sequence encodes CSAPDSRQET. In full, the CDR3 is CSAPDSRQETQYF.

This clone was recorded a few times. The read comes to an end 3 residues before the CDR3 does, leaving the germline J gene to fill in the end. The V gene is TRBV5-1, the J gene TRBJ2-1, with 7 bases matching TRBD2. Germline V gives CDR1 SGHRS, CDR2 YFSETQ. The CDR3 has 15 amino acids. V gave up 4 bases and J gave up 4 bases; unmatched junction bases: 8. The CDR3 bases that were read are TGCGCCAGCAGCGGCGCTCGCGGGAGTTACAATGAG. Protein sequence: CASSGARGSYNE. The whole CDR3 protein reads CASSGARGSYNEQFF.

To note about this clone: The read gets to within 3 residues of the CDR3 end, and the germline J gene fills in the rest. The V call is TRBV20-1, the J call TRBJ2-7; D perhaps matches TRBD1 (6 bases). Germline-derived CDR1 and CDR2 are DFQATT and SNEGSKA (reference sequence). Trimming cost V 6 bases and J 3 bases, with 18 bases left between them. CDR3 length: 14 amino acids. The CDR3 protein is CSAQDGTTYYEQYF. Incomplete CDR3 DNA: TGCAGTGCACAAGACGGGACAACCTACTACGAG.

The table lists this clone with many counts. The read comes to an end 3 residues before the CDR3 does, leaving the germline J gene to fill in the end. The chain employs TRBV11-2 and TRBJ1-6; the D gene is possibly TRBD1 (6 bases). The CDR3 contains 14 residues. Germline V CDR1 and CDR2: SGHAT, FQNNGV. V was pared by 3 bases and J by 9 bases, with 12 bases between. CDR3 DNA (partial): TGTGCCAGCAGCTTCGAGACAGGTCTTTCACCC. Translated, it gives CASSFETGLSP. The CDR3 in its entirety is CASSFETGLSPLHF.

This clone was found many times. The read stops 3 residues short of the end of the CDR3; the missing end is completed from the germline J gene. This sequence joins TRBV18 and TRBJ2-3, with D tentatively TRBD2 (6 bases). This CDR3 contains 14 residues. Trimming took 3 bases from V and 3 from J, leaving 10 bases between them. Germline CDR1 and CDR2: KGHSH and LQKENI. The CDR3 loop reads CASSPIGGTDTQYF. The DNA read from the CDR3 is TGTGCCAGCTCACCTATCGGGGGAACAGATACG.

This clone was observed many times. The CDR3 goes on 3 residues after the read ends, and that part is filled in from the germline J gene. The gene calls are TRBV20-1 and TRBJ2-3; 10 nucleotides line up with TRBD2. CDR3 length equals 18 residues. Germline V gives CDR1 DFQATT, CDR2 SNEGSKA (reference sequence). V was pared by 5 bases and J by 1 base, with 15 bases of the junction left unmatched. This CDR3 is CSAFPWGRGTSGTDTQYF. CDR3 DNA, as far as it was read: TGCAGTGCTTTTCCGTGGGGGCGCGGGACTAGCGGCACAGATACG.

A note on this clone: The read finishes 3 residues shy of the CDR3 end, and the germline J gene is used to complete it. This rearrangement joins TRBV25-1 to TRBJ2-3; TRBD1 agrees at 7 bases. Losses at the gene ends were 2 bases for V and 8 bases for J; bases not matched to a gene: 7. The CDR3 has 14 residues. Germline assignment: CDR1 MGHDK and CDR2 SYGVNS. The sequenced CDR3 bases are TGTGCCAGCAGTGAACGACAGGGTGTGGGTACG. It is translated as CASSERQGVGT. In full, the CDR3 is CASSERQGVGTQYF.

This clone was detected many times. The CDR3 end lies 3 residues beyond the end of the read and is filled in from the germline J gene. This sequence joins TRBV27 and TRBJ2-1; D unresolved. The CDR3 sequence is 13 residues long. V shed 2 bases and J shed 8 bases, with 10 bases lying between them. The germline V gene has CDR1 MNHEY and CDR2 SMNVEV (reference sequence). The CDR3 bases that were read are TGTGCCAGCAGTTTAAGCAAAGGGCATGAG. The encoded protein is CASSLSKGHE. Given in full, the CDR3 is CASSLSKGHEQFF.

In this sample, this clone turned up many times. Read sequence stops 3 residues before the CDR3 end, and the germline J gene provides the missing end. V gene TRBV4-2 combines with J gene TRBJ2-7, with 12 bases matching TRBD2. There are 18 residues in the CDR3. Losses at the gene ends were 0 bases for V and 3 bases for J; bases not matched to a gene: 9. The germline V gene encodes CDR1 LGHNA and CDR2 YNFKEQ. CDR3 sequence reads: CASSQEWEKLAGGYEQYF. CDR3 DNA, as far as it was read: TGTGCCAGCAGCCAAGAGTGGGAAAAACTAGCGGGGGGCTACGAG.